This TCR beta chain came from a study of molecular identifiers for immune sequencing clone quantification. The sample holds a few counts of this clonotype. Its antigen is unidentified. V dropped 2 bases and J dropped 8 bases, with 13 bases sitting between them. The CDR3 length is 14 residues. Germline assignment: CDR1 SGHAT and CDR2 FQNNGV. The bulk TCR libraries were made with methods described before and with listed TCR primers. MiXCR, applied by TCRdb to the PCR reads, yields one record per CDR3 protein. Of more than 450,000 distinct CDR3 sequences in the sample, roughly 24% were seen once. A CD8+CD4-CCR7+CD45RA+ gate was used to sort naive CD8 T cells. Notes on the study in general: Under 1% of molecules in naive cells, but over 98% of effector molecules, belonged to clones above 20 RNA copies. Investigators reportedly could detect spiked Jurkat TCR RNA from one cell among approximately 970,000 naive cells.

This rearrangement joins TRBV11-2 to TRBJ2-1; D is perhaps TRBD2 (6 bases). This clonotype was obtained from a human donor in good health. Some libraries in this study had Jurkat cell RNA spiked in. Sequencing used naive CD8+ T cells from blood, with Jurkat cell RNA spiked in. As to subset: FACS-sorted CD8+CD4-CCR7+CD45RA+ naive T cells. DNA of the CDR3: TGTGCCAGCAGCTTACTAGGAGGGGTTTATGAGCAGTTCTTC. Translated: CASSLLGGVYEQFF.